Listed here are 28 T cell receptor beta chains from one sample, sequenced in a study of blood T cells in healthy people across ages. It was with a sample-barcoded 5' primer and a J-beta primer mix that a second PCR of roughly 7 to 12 cycles was run. MiXCR was run by TCRdb on the 5' RACE reads, yielding one entry per CDR3 protein. The repertoire consists of fewer than 650,000 distinct CDR3 sequences, with roughly a quarter occurring once and the leading ten covering approximately 3.5%. These data are also associated with another study on T cells of mothers and their children.

Sequenced input: blood. All receptors come from a boy between 2 and 10 years old in good health.

This clonotype was picked up many times. V usage is TRBV10-2 and J usage is TRBJ2-3; D not resolved. V lost 10 bases, J lost 2 bases, and 13 bases lay in between. This CDR3 has 13 residues. Per germline, CDR1 WSHSY and CDR2 SAAADI. The CDR3 sequence is CATQRYPTDTQYF. DNA for the CDR3: TGCGCCACCCAAAGGTACCCCACAGATACGCAGTATTTT.

This clonotype was detected ten times or more. The chain carries TRBV29-1 and TRBJ2-5; the match to TRBD1 covers 7 bases. The CDR3 covers 13 residues. The germline gives CDR1 SQVTM, CDR2 ANQGSEA. With 7 bases clipped from V and 2 bases from J, the junction kept 7 bases outside the gene matches. CDR3 protein: CSGVGQLQETQYF. The CDR3 DNA reads as TGCAGCGGGGTGGGACAGTTACAAGAGACCCAGTACTTC.

This clonotype was found a few times. V and J are TRBV30 and TRBJ2-2; D remains unclear. Germline CDR1 reads GTSNPN; CDR2 reads SVGIG (reference sequence). The CDR3 loop spans 15 amino acids. The ends were cut back, 0 bases at V and 4 bases at J, with 12 bases in the middle. In nucleotides, the CDR3 is TGTGCCTGGAGTGTACTTAGGTCCGGCACCGGGGAGCTGTTTTTT. Protein: CAWSVLRSGTGELFF.

This clonotype occurred many times. The rearrangement joins TRBV3-1 to TRBJ1-1; weak D call: TRBD1 (6 bases). Trimming removed 4 bases from V and 5 bases from J, with 14 bases in between. The germline V gene has CDR1 LGHDT and CDR2 YNNKEL (reference sequence). The CDR3 has 14 amino acids. The CDR3 region is CASSRGGGGTEAFF. The CDR3 DNA reads TGTGCCAGCAGCCGAGGGGGTGGGGGGACTGAAGCTTTCTTT.

The chain joins TRBV6-9 to TRBJ2-5, with D tentatively TRBD1 or TRBD2 (7 bases each). The J call could be wrong; TRBJ2-1 is a better fit for the DNA end. This CDR3 has 15 residues. Germline loops: CDR1 MNHGY, CDR2 SVAAGI. CDR3: CASGGKGRGPNEQFF. The CDR3 DNA is TGTGCCAGCGGGGGAAAAGGGAGGGGGCCCAATGAGCAGTTCTTC.

This clonotype was counted once. This chain joins TRBV29-1 and TRBJ2-5; TRBD1 matches at 10 bases. The J call may be wrong; the DNA end is better matched by TRBJ2-1. This CDR3 is 16 amino acids long. Per the germline V gene, CDR1 is SQVTM and CDR2 is ANQGSEA. The CDR3 loop reads CSVGSGTGVGYNEQFF. The CDR3 region has the DNA TGCAGCGTCGGTTCCGGGACAGGGGTGGGGTACAATGAGCAGTTCTTC.

The chain carries TRBV19 and TRBJ2-7; D gene unclear. This CDR3 contains 15 residues. CDR1 and CDR2 (germline): LNHDA, SQIVND (reference sequence). Deletions cut 2 bases from V and 7 bases from J, with 18 bases between. This chain's CDR3 is CASSISVAASQEQYF. The CDR3 DNA reads TGTGCCAGTAGTATATCTGTGGCGGCCTCTCAAGAGCAGTACTTC. The whole variable domain, remainder taken from reference TRBV19 and TRBJ2-7, is DGGITQSPKYLFRKEGQNVTLSCEQNLNHDAMYWYRQDPGQGLRLIYYSQIVNDFQKGDIAEGYSVSREKKESFPLTVTSAQKNPTAFYLCASSISVAASQEQYFGPGTRLTVT.

The chain carries TRBV7-6 and TRBJ2-2; D remains ambiguous. V was pared by 1 base and J by 5 bases, with 11 bases between. This CDR3 is built from 15 residues. Germline V gene sequence: CDR1 SGHVS, CDR2 FNYEAQ. This CDR3 reads CASSLGDVVTGELFF. The CDR3 DNA is TGTGCCAGCAGCTTAGGAGACGTAGTAACCGGGGAGCTGTTTTTT. The full variable domain, completed using reference TRBV7-6 and TRBJ2-2, is GAGVSQSPRYKVTKRGQDVALRCDPISGHVSLYWYRQALGQGPEFLTYFNYEAQQDKSGLPNDRFSAERPEGSISTLTIQRTEQRDSAMYRCASSLGDVVTGELFFGEGSRLTVL.

CDR3 DNA: TGCGCCAGCAGCTCTTCGACTAGCGGGAGATTCGATACGCAGTATTTT. Translation gives CASSSSTSGRFDTQYF. This sequence joins TRBV5-1 and TRBJ2-3, with TRBD2 matching 12 bases. CDR1 is SGHRS, CDR2 YFSETQ, per germline. The CDR3 has 16 amino acids. V dropped 3 bases and J dropped 6; count of bases not matched to a gene: 8.

This clonotype has just one count. CDR3 loop: CSAFPSLLAARRNEQFF. The CDR3 region has the DNA TGCAGTGCTTTTCCAAGCCTACTAGCGGCACGGAGAAATGAGCAGTTCTTC. The chain combines TRBV20-1 with TRBJ2-1, with 8 bases fitting TRBD2. With 5 bases clipped from V and 7 bases from J, the junction kept 19 bases outside the gene matches. The germline gives CDR1 DFQATT, CDR2 SNEGSKA (reference sequence). The CDR3 has 17 amino acids.

To note about this clonotype: The junction differs from germline at one of its ends, possibly a read error. This chain uses TRBV6-2 or TRBV6-3 with TRBJ1-1, with a possible D match to TRBD1 (5 bases). CDR3 length: 13 amino acids. In germline, CDR1 is MNHEY, CDR2 SVGEGT. In DNA form, the CDR3 reads TGTGCCGGCAGCTCGGGACGGACCACTGAAGCTTTCTTT. It specifies CAGSSGRTTEAFF.

V and J are TRBV6-5 and TRBJ2-5, with D uncertain. Germline V gives CDR1 MNHEY, CDR2 SVGAGI. The CDR3 has 13 residues. V gave up 6 bases and J gave up 3 bases, with 11 bases separating them. Here the CDR3 DNA reads TGTGCCAGCAGCCGAGACTGGGAAGAGACCCAGTACTTC. Its translation is CASSRDWEETQYF.

The CDR3 nucleotides are TGCGCCAGCAGCCCCCGTGCTAGCGGCAACTACGAGCAGTACTTC. This encodes CASSPRASGNYEQYF. This rearrangement joins TRBV4-3 to TRBJ2-7; 7 bases are a match to TRBD2. Germline CDR1 is LGHNA and CDR2 is YSLEER. The junction had 9 bases not matched to a gene; V was cut back by 4 bases and J by 3 bases. The CDR3 has 15 residues.

This chain links TRBV11-2 with TRBJ2-1; no clear D. Trimming cost V 5 bases and J 2 bases, with 19 bases left between them. CDR1 is SGHAT and CDR2 is FQNNGV in the germline V gene. CDR3 length equals 17 residues. CDR3 residues: CASSPNLGLGTYNEQFF. The CDR3 coding sequence is TGTGCCAGCAGCCCCAACCTAGGGCTCGGAACCTACAATGAGCAGTTCTTC.

This chain uses TRBV29-1 with TRBJ2-1, with D possibly TRBD2 on 6 matching bases. The germline V gene has CDR1 SQVTM and CDR2 ANQGSEA. V was cut by 7 bases and J by 3 bases, with 13 bases left in between. The CDR3 sequence is 13 residues long. In DNA, the CDR3 is TGCAGCGCTGCTGGCGGGATCTACAATGAGCAGTTCTTC. As protein: CSAAGGIYNEQFF.

A few counts support this clonotype. This chain joins TRBV19 and TRBJ2-7; 9 bases align to TRBD1. The CDR3 runs to 14 residues. The germline gives CDR1 LNHDA, CDR2 SQIVND (reference sequence). The junction had 10 bases not matched to a gene; V was cut back by 8 bases and J by 5 bases. The CDR3 spells CASGWDRESDEQYF. CDR3 in DNA: TGTGCCAGTGGCTGGGACAGGGAGAGCGACGAGCAGTACTTC.

Comments on this clonotype: One junction end disagrees with the germline gene, perhaps due to a read error. V is TRBV7-2 and J is TRBJ2-7; TRBD2 matches 12 bases. The germline V gene has CDR1 SGHTA and CDR2 FQGNSA. The length of the CDR3 is 23 residues. The chain's CDR3 is CASSLAVPSGGVLAPLLRYEQYF. As DNA, the CDR3 is TGTGCCAGCAGCCTAGCTGTCCCTAGCGGGGGGGTCCTAGCCCCCCTCCTCCGCTACGAGCAGTACTTC.

V gene TRBV20-1 combines with J gene TRBJ1-2; D is unresolved. CDR1 is DFQATT and CDR2 is SNEGSKA in the germline V gene (reference sequence). The CDR3 spans 13 residues. The ends were cut back, 5 bases at V and 0 bases at J, with 10 bases in the middle. CDR3 sequence reads: CSALRTANYGYTF. For the CDR3, the DNA is TGCAGTGCTCTTAGGACGGCTAACTATGGCTACACCTTC.

This chain links TRBV9 with TRBJ2-5; 8 positions match TRBD2. This CDR3 comprises 17 residues. The germline V gene encodes CDR1 SGDLS and CDR2 YYNGEE. With 2 bases clipped from V and 5 bases from J, the junction kept 14 bases outside the gene matches. As DNA, the CDR3 is TGTGCCAGCAGCGTTTTTACTAGCGGACCGGGAGGGGAGACCCAGTACTTC. It yields the protein CASSVFTSGPGGETQYF. The full variable domain, completed using reference TRBV9 and TRBJ2-5, is DSGVTQTPKHLITATGQRVTLRCSPRSGDLSVYWYQQSLDQGLQFLIQYYNGEERAKGNILERFSAQQFPDLHSELNLSSLELGDSALYFCASSVFTSGPGGETQYFGPGTRLLVL.

This clonotype has just a few counts. This rearrangement joins TRBV7-8 to TRBJ1-5; weak D call: TRBD1 (6 bases). Trimming took off 5 bases at V and 3 bases at J, with 14 bases between the two ends. The CDR3 length is 15 residues. The germline gives CDR1 SGHVS, CDR2 FQNEAQ. CDR3 sequence reads: CASSHRRTDNQPQHF. The CDR3, as DNA: TGTGCCAGCAGCCATCGCCGGACAGACAATCAGCCCCAGCATTTT.

The chain has TRBV6-1 and TRBJ2-5; maybe TRBD2 (6 bases). V dropped 1 base and J dropped 4 bases, with 16 bases sitting between them. This CDR3 has 16 residues. From germline, CDR1 is MNHNS and CDR2 SASEGT. Here the CDR3 reads CASSEGPGGEGETQYF. Here the CDR3 DNA reads TGTGCCAGCAGTGAAGGCCCCGGGGGAGAGGGAGAGACCCAGTACTTC.

This chain uses TRBV20-1 with TRBJ1-4, with a possible D match to TRBD1 (6 bases). CDR3 size: 14 residues. Trimming cost V 0 bases and J 8 bases, with 13 bases left between them. Germline V gene lookup returns CDR1 DFQATT and CDR2 SNEGSKA (reference sequence). CDR3 loop: CSARDRRRGEKLFF. CDR3 bases: TGCAGTGCTAGAGATCGACGGAGGGGGGAAAAACTGTTTTTT.

The chain recombines TRBV29-1 with TRBJ2-7, with a possible D match to TRBD2 (5 bases). The CDR3 sequence is 11 residues long. Trimming removed 7 bases at V and 2 bases at J, with 9 bases between. The germline V gene has CDR1 SQVTM and CDR2 ANQGSEA. CDR3 in amino acids: CSAGTAYEQYF. DNA for the CDR3: TGCAGCGCGGGAACAGCCTACGAGCAGTACTTC.

V and J are TRBV7-2 and TRBJ2-5; unclear D gene. Germline lookup yields CDR1 SGHTA and CDR2 FQGNSA. Trimming took 4 bases from V and 10 from J, leaving 16 bases between them. The CDR3 runs 13 residues. CDR3 nucleotide sequence: TGTGCCAGCAGCTCCCCCTCCCGCGGCTACCAGTACTTC. The encoded protein is CASSSPSRGYQYF.

This clonotype was seen a few times. The CDR3 nucleotides are TGTGCCAGCAGTGACGATGCGGGAGGGATCCATGAGCAGTACTTC. Protein: CASSDDAGGIHEQYF. V is TRBV6-4 and J is TRBJ2-7, with 9 bases lining up with TRBD2. The V gene end was trimmed by 2 bases and the J gene end by 7 bases; junction bases not matched to a gene: 9. The CDR3 length is 15 residues. CDR1 is MRHNA, CDR2 SNTAGT, per germline.

The rearrangement uses TRBV6-5 and TRBJ2-6; 9 bases align to TRBD2. The junction had 15 bases not matched to a gene; V was cut back by 7 bases and J by 2 bases. CDR1 is MNHEY, CDR2 SVGAGI, per germline. The CDR3 totals 19 residues. The CDR3 DNA sequence: TGTGCCAGCATTTTCGGGGAAGCTAGCGGGGCCACTGGGGCCAACGTCCTGACTTTC. Residues: CASIFGEASGATGANVLTF.

The chain carries TRBV7-2 and TRBJ1-1; the D is unclear. This CDR3 spans 14 amino acids. Germline-derived CDR1 and CDR2 are SGHTA and FQGNSA. V dropped 6 bases and J dropped 3 bases, with 14 bases sitting between them. The CDR3 sequence: CASSLVWSDTEAFF. CDR3 nucleotides: TGTGCCAGCAGTTTGGTTTGGAGTGACACTGAAGCTTTCTTT.

The chain carries TRBV5-1 and TRBJ1-4; D is perhaps TRBD1 (6 bases). The V gene lost 4 bases and the J gene lost 8 bases, with 21 bases spanning the gap. Germline V lookup: CDR1 SGHRS, CDR2 YFSETQ. The CDR3 is 16 amino acids. The CDR3, as DNA: TGCGCCAGCAGCCCGGCCCCAACAGGGAGCGGCGAAAAACTGTTTTTT. Encoded protein: CASSPAPTGSGEKLFF.